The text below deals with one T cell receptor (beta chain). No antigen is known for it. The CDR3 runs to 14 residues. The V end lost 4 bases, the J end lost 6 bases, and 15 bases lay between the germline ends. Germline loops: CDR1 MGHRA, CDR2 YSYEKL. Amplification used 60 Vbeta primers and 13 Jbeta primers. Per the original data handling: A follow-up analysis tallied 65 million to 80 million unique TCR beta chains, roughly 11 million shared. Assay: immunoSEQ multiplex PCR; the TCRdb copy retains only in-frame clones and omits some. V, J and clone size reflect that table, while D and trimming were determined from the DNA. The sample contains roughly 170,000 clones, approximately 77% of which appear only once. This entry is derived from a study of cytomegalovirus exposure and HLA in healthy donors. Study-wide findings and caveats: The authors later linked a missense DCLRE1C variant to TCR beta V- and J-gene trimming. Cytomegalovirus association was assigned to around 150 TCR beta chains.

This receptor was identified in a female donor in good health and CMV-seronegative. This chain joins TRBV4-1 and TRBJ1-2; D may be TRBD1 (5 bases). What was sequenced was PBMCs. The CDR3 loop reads CASSLPGGWDGYTF. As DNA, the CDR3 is TGCGCCAGCAGCCTGCCGGGGGGTTGGGATGGCTACACCTTC.